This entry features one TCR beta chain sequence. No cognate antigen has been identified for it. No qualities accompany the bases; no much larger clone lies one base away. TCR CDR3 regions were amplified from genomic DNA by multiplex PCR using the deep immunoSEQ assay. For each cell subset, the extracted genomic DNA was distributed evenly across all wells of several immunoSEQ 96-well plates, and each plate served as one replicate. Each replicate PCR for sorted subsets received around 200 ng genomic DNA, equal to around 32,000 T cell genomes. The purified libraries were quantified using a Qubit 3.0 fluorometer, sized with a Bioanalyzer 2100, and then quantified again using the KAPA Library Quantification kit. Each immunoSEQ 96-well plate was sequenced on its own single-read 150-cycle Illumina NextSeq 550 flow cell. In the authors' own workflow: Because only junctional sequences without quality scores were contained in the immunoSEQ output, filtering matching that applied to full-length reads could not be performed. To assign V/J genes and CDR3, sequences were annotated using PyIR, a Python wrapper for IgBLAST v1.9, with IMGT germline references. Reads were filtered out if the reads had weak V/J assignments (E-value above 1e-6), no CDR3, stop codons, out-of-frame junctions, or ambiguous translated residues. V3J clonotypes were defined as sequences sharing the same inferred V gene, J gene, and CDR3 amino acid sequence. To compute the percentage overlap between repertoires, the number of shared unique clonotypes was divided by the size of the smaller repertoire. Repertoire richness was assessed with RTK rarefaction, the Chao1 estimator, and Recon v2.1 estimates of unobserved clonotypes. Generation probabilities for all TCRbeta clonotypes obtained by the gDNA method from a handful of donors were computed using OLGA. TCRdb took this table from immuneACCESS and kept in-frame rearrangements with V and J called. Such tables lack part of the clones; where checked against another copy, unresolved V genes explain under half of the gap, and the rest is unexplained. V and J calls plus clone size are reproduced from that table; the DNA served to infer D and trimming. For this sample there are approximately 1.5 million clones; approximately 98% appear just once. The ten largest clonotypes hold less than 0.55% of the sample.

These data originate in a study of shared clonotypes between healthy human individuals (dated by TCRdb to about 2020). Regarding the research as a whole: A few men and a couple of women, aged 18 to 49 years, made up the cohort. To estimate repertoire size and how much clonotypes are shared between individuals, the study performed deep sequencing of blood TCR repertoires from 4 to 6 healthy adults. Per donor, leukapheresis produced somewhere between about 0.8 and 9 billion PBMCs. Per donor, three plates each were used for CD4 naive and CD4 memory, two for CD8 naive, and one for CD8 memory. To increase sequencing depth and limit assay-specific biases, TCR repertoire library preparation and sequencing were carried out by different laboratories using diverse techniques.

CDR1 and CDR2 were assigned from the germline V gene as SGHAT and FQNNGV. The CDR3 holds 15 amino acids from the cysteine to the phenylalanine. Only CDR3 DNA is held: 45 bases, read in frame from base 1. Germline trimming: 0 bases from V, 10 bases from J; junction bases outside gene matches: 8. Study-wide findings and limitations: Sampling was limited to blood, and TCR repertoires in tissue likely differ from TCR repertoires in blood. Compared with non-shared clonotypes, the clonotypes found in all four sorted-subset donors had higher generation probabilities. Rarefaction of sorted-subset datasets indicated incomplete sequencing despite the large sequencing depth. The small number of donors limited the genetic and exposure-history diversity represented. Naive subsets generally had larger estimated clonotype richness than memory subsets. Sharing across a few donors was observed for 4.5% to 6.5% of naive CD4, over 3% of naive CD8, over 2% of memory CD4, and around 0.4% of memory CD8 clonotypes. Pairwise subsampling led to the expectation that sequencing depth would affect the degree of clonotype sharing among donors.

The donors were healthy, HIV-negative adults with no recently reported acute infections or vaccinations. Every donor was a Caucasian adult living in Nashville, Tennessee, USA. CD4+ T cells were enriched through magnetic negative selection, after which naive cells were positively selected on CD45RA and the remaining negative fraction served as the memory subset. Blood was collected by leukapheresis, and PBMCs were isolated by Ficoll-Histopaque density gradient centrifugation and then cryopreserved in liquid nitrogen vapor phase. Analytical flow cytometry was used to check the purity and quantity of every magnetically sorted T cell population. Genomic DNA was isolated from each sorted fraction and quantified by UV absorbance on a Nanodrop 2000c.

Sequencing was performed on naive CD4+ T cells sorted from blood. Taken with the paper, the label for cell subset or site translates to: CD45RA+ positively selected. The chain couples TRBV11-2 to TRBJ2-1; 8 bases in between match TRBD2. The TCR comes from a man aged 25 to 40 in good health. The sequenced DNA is TGTGCCAGCAGCTTAGATCCCCGCGGGAGGCTCGAGCAGTTCTTC. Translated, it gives CASSLDPRGRLEQFF.